This T cell receptor (beta chain) was identified in a study of T cells after yellow fever vaccination. Findings and limits, study-wide: One caveat is that FACS-sorted repertoires could contain abundant clonotypes contaminating from the bulk population.

The germline V gene encodes CDR1 DFQATT and CDR2 SNEGSKA (reference sequence). The CDR3 covers 14 residues. V lost 6 bases, J lost 2 bases, and 14 bases lay in between. TCRdb re-analysed the 5' RACE reads in MiXCR, keeping a single row per CDR3 protein. The sample yields over 120,000 distinct CDR3 sequences, about 7% seen once. This clonotype was seen at least ten times. Its antigen is still unknown. Here the sequenced sample was CD4+ T cells sorted from PBMCs, taken 10 days after the yellow fever booster vaccination. This sequence joins TRBV20-1 and TRBJ2-1; D might be TRBD2 (6 bases). This sequence was found in a man between 25 and 39 years old who received the YFV17D yellow fever vaccine. The DNA for the CDR3 is TGCAGTGCCCAGTGGCGGGGCGCCTACAATGAGCAGTTCTTC. Translation: CSAQWRGAYNEQFF.